A selection of T cell receptor beta chains follows, all from one sample in a study of T cells in Graves' hyperthyroidism and ophthalmopathy. TCRdb fed the multiplex PCR reads into MiXCR, producing one record per CDR3 protein. The top ten clones hold around 27% of a sample with roughly 510,000 distinct CDR3 sequences, roughly 20% of them seen once. The specimen sequenced was blood. Receptors originate from a man aged 18-30 years with Graves' hyperthyroidism. CDR3s include the opening cysteine and the closing phenylalanine or tryptophan. A D gene is named only where the DNA matches it firmly. Some rows have no size entry. The others give once, few or many, or a class for an expanded clone.

v_call: TRBV6-5
j_call: TRBJ1-1
d_call: -
clone_size: once
cdr3_aa: CASSYTWNTEAFF
cdr3_nt: TGTGCCAGCAGTTATACGTGGAACACTGAAGCTTTCTTT

v_call: TRBV19
j_call: TRBJ2-4
d_call: -
clone_size: many
cdr3_aa: CASSIGTSSRNIQYF
cdr3_nt: TGTGCCAGTAGTATAGGCACTAGCTCTAGAAACATTCAGTACTTC

v_call: TRBV12-3/TRBV12-4
j_call: TRBJ2-7
d_call: -
clone_size: -
cdr3_aa: CASGTRVYEQYF
cdr3_nt: TGTGCCAGCGGGACTCGAGTCTACGAGCAGTACTTC

v_call: TRBV6-2/TRBV6-3
j_call: TRBJ2-7
d_call: TRBD2
clone_size: many
cdr3_aa: CASRGEGDEQYF
cdr3_nt: TGTGCCAGCAGGGGGGAGGGCGACGAGCAGTACTTC

v_call: TRBV28
j_call: TRBJ1-5
d_call: -
clone_size: -
cdr3_aa: CASGRSTIDSRQPQHF
cdr3_nt: TGTGCCAGCGGGCGCTCTACGATCGATAGTAGGCAGCCCCAGCATTTT

v_call: TRBV11-3
j_call: TRBJ2-2
d_call: -
clone_size: few
cdr3_aa: CASSLESFYTGELFF
cdr3_nt: TGTGCCAGCAGCCTGGAGAGTTTCTACACCGGGGAGCTGTTTTTT

v_call: TRBV19
j_call: TRBJ1-5
d_call: -
clone_size: -
cdr3_aa: CASSIAGASNQPQHF
cdr3_nt: TGTGCCAGTAGTATAGCCGGGGCTAGCAATCAGCCCCAGCATTTT

v_call: TRBV7-2
j_call: TRBJ1-2
d_call: -
clone_size: many
cdr3_aa: CASSLDGIYGYTF
cdr3_nt: TGTGCCAGCAGCTTGGACGGTATCTATGGCTACACCTTC

v_call: TRBV6-5
j_call: TRBJ1-2
d_call: -
clone_size: few
cdr3_aa: CASTLGRRIGYGYTF
cdr3_nt: TGTGCCAGCACTTTGGGCCGCCGGATCGGCTATGGCTACACCTTC

v_call: TRBV13
j_call: TRBJ1-2
d_call: -
clone_size: many
cdr3_aa: CASSLGSSLGYTF
cdr3_nt: TGTGCCAGCAGCTTAGGATCCTCCCTTGGCTACACCTTC

v_call: TRBV5-6
j_call: TRBJ1-1
d_call: -
clone_size: many
cdr3_aa: CASSWGTGMNTEAFF
cdr3_nt: TGTGCCAGCAGCTGGGGGACGGGAATGAACACTGAAGCTTTCTTT

v_call: TRBV11-2
j_call: TRBJ1-2
d_call: -
clone_size: many
cdr3_aa: CASSEGNGYTF
cdr3_nt: TGTGCCAGCTCGGAAGGGAATGGCTACACCTTC

v_call: TRBV12-3/TRBV12-4
j_call: TRBJ2-7
d_call: -
clone_size: hyperexpanded
cdr3_aa: CASSLSLGQSEQYF
cdr3_nt: TGTGCCAGCAGTTTATCCCTCGGACAGAGCGAGCAGTACTTC

v_call: TRBV12-3/TRBV12-4
j_call: TRBJ1-1
d_call: -
clone_size: -
cdr3_aa: CASRSWGLLKAFF
cdr3_nt: TGTGCCAGCAGGAGCTGGGGGCTACTAAAGGCTTTCTTT

v_call: TRBV5-1
j_call: TRBJ1-1
d_call: -
clone_size: few
cdr3_aa: CASSQGHGGNTEAFF
cdr3_nt: TGCGCCAGCAGCCAGGGACACGGCGGGAACACTGAAGCTTTCTTT

v_call: TRBV19
j_call: TRBJ2-6
d_call: TRBD1
clone_size: few
cdr3_aa: CASSEQGPGANVLTF
cdr3_nt: TGTGCCAGTAGTGAACAGGGGCCTGGGGCCAACGTCCTGACTTTC

v_call: TRBV2
j_call: TRBJ1-2
d_call: -
clone_size: many
cdr3_aa: CASSETGSGYTF
cdr3_nt: TGTGCCAGCAGTGAAACCGGGTCTGGCTACACCTTC

v_call: TRBV28
j_call: TRBJ2-7
d_call: -
clone_size: many
cdr3_aa: CASGGAGSYEQYF
cdr3_nt: TGTGCCAGTGGGGGGGCAGGGTCCTACGAGCAGTACTTC

v_call: TRBV12-3/TRBV12-4
j_call: TRBJ1-1
d_call: -
clone_size: few
cdr3_aa: CASSLDSGGLNTEAFF
cdr3_nt: TGTGCCAGCAGTTTAGACAGTGGGGGACTGAACACTGAAGCTTTCTTT

v_call: TRBV12-3/TRBV12-4
j_call: TRBJ1-2
d_call: TRBD1
clone_size: -
cdr3_aa: CASSPNRGYYTF
cdr3_nt: TGTGCCAGCAGTCCCAACAGGGGCTACTACACCTTC

v_call: TRBV4-1
j_call: TRBJ1-3
d_call: -
clone_size: -
cdr3_aa: CASSQDRGAGNTIYF
cdr3_nt: TGCGCCAGCAGCCAAGATCGAGGGGCTGGAAACACCATATATTTT

v_call: TRBV28
j_call: TRBJ2-7
d_call: TRBD1
clone_size: many
cdr3_aa: CASSWTGTDSYEQYF
cdr3_nt: TGTGCCAGCAGTTGGACCGGGACAGATTCCTACGAGCAGTACTTC

v_call: TRBV30
j_call: TRBJ2-7
d_call: -
clone_size: many
cdr3_aa: CACLDLSYEQYF
cdr3_nt: TGTGCCTGCCTTGATCTATCCTACGAGCAGTACTTC

v_call: TRBV11-2
j_call: TRBJ2-7
d_call: TRBD1
clone_size: many
cdr3_aa: CASSPIRGRNEQYF
cdr3_nt: TGTGCCAGCAGCCCAATCAGGGGGCGGAACGAGCAGTACTTC

v_call: TRBV7-9
j_call: TRBJ2-5
d_call: -
clone_size: many
cdr3_aa: CASSLERYQETQYF
cdr3_nt: TGTGCCAGCAGCTTAGAGAGGTACCAAGAGACCCAGTACTTC

v_call: TRBV20-1
j_call: TRBJ1-5
d_call: -
clone_size: many
cdr3_aa: CSAPPLGAANQPQHF
cdr3_nt: TGCAGTGCTCCCCCCCTGGGCGCCGCCAATCAGCCCCAGCATTTT

v_call: TRBV27
j_call: TRBJ1-2
d_call: TRBD1
clone_size: many
cdr3_aa: CASSPDPGTAIYGYTF
cdr3_nt: TGTGCCAGCAGTCCTGATCCCGGGACAGCCATCTATGGCTACACCTTC

v_call: TRBV28
j_call: TRBJ1-1
d_call: TRBD1
clone_size: once
cdr3_aa: CASRPEQGPNTEAFF
cdr3_nt: TGTGCCAGCAGACCTGAACAGGGGCCGAACACTGAAGCTTTCTTT

v_call: TRBV28
j_call: TRBJ1-5
d_call: -
clone_size: once
cdr3_aa: CASLREPSNQPQHF
cdr3_nt: TGTGCCAGCCTTCGGGAGCCTAGCAATCAGCCCCAGCATTTT

v_call: TRBV15
j_call: TRBJ2-5
d_call: TRBD2
clone_size: many
cdr3_aa: CATSRDGVAGFQETQYF
cdr3_nt: TGTGCCACCAGCAGAGATGGAGTAGCGGGGTTCCAAGAGACCCAGTACTTC

v_call: TRBV6-1
j_call: TRBJ2-7
d_call: -
clone_size: many
cdr3_aa: CASSPERLYEQYF
cdr3_nt: TGTGCCAGCAGCCCAGAAAGGCTTTACGAGCAGTACTTC

v_call: TRBV12-3/TRBV12-4
j_call: TRBJ2-7
d_call: TRBD2
clone_size: -
cdr3_aa: CASRAGTSGTFEQYF
cdr3_nt: TGTGCCAGCAGAGCTGGGACTAGCGGGACTTTCGAGCAGTACTTC

v_call: TRBV12-3/TRBV12-4
j_call: TRBJ2-7
d_call: -
clone_size: many
cdr3_aa: CAGSLYGAYEQYF
cdr3_nt: TGTGCCGGCAGTTTGTACGGAGCCTACGAGCAGTACTTC

v_call: TRBV6-1
j_call: TRBJ1-5
d_call: -
clone_size: many
cdr3_aa: CASSDKGREPNQPQHF
cdr3_nt: TGTGCCAGCAGTGACAAGGGCAGGGAACCCAATCAGCCCCAGCATTTT

v_call: TRBV29-1
j_call: TRBJ2-2
d_call: -
clone_size: -
cdr3_aa: CSVYRDSTTGELFF
cdr3_nt: TGCAGCGTATACAGGGATTCGACCACCGGGGAGCTGTTTTTT

v_call: TRBV6-1
j_call: TRBJ1-5
d_call: TRBD1
clone_size: once
cdr3_aa: CASSERDSSNQPQHF
cdr3_nt: TGTGCCAGCAGTGAAAGGGACAGCAGCAATCAGCCCCAGCATTTT

v_call: TRBV12-5
j_call: TRBJ1-1
d_call: -
clone_size: many
cdr3_aa: CASVGGDTEAFF
cdr3_nt: TGTGCTAGTGTCGGAGGGGACACTGAAGCTTTCTTT

v_call: TRBV20-1
j_call: TRBJ2-2
d_call: -
clone_size: -
cdr3_aa: CSARGIGRDTGEMFF
cdr3_nt: TGCAGTGCTAGAGGAATTGGGCGGGACACCGGGGAGATGTTTTTT

v_call: TRBV20-1
j_call: TRBJ1-1
d_call: TRBD1
clone_size: -
cdr3_aa: CSTGQGAGTEAFF
cdr3_nt: TGCTCAACGGGACAGGGGGCGGGAACTGAAGCTTTCTTT

v_call: TRBV6-5
j_call: TRBJ2-5
d_call: TRBD1
clone_size: few
cdr3_aa: CASSSRGLSTETQYF
cdr3_nt: TGTGCCAGCAGTTCGAGGGGGCTCAGCACAGAGACCCAGTACTTC